This TCR beta chain was documented in a study of cytomegalovirus exposure and HLA in healthy donors. Study conclusions and caveats: Researchers reported in a later analysis that a missense DCLRE1C variant was tied to TCR beta V- and J-gene trimming. The classifier reportedly diagnosed cytomegalovirus status with high specificity and sensitivity. In a later analysis, productive TCRs from donors in an Asian-associated ancestry cluster reportedly carried fewer N-insertions than the cohort mean.

This CDR3 has 16 residues. In germline, CDR1 is SGHAT, CDR2 FQNNGV. J was trimmed by 0 bases and V by 5 bases; bases with no gene match: 9. It was with 60 Vbeta and 13 Jbeta primers that the PCR ran. TCRdb keeps only in-frame clones here, not all; method: immunoSEQ multiplex PCR. The data show some 150,000 clones, with more than 70% seen just once and under 5% held by the top ten. This clone was seen only a few times. The antigen is not known. The J gene is TRBJ1-2, the V gene TRBV11-2; TRBD1 agrees at 7 bases. The TCR was taken from a woman aged 45-60 years in good health and CMV-seropositive. The specimen sequenced was PBMCs. The CDR3 DNA follows: TGTGCCAGCAGCCCAATAGGGACAGTCCCTAACTATGGCTACACCTTC. Translation gives CASSPIGTVPNYGYTF.